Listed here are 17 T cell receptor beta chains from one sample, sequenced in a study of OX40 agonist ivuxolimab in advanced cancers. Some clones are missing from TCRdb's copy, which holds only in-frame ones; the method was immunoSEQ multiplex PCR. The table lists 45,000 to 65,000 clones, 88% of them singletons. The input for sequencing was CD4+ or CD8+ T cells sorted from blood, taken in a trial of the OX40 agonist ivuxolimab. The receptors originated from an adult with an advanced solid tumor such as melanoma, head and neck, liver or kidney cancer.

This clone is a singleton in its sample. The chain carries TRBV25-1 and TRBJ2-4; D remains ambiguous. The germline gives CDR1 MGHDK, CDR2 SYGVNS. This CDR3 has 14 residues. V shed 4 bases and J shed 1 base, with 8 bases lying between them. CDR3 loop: CASSGVGAKNIQYF. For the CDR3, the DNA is TGTGCCAGCAGTGGGGTCGGGGCCAAAAACATTCAGTACTTC.

CDR3 sequence (DNA): TGTGCCAGCTCACCACTACGGACAGGGGGCAAGTGGGAGCAGTACTTC. It codes for CASSPLRTGGKWEQYF. The chain combines TRBV18 with TRBJ2-7, with TRBD1 identical over 11 bases. Germline V lookup: CDR1 KGHSH, CDR2 LQKENI. Trimming removed 1 base from V and 7 bases from J; junction bases left unmatched: 9. This CDR3 region has 16 residues. Filled out from reference TRBV18 and TRBJ2-7, the complete variable domain reads NAGVMQNPRHLVRRRGQEARLRCSPMKGHSHVYWYRQLPEEGLKFMVYLQKENIIDESGMPKERFSAEFPKEGPSILRIQQVVRGDSAAYFCASSPLRTGGKWEQYFGPGTRLTVT.

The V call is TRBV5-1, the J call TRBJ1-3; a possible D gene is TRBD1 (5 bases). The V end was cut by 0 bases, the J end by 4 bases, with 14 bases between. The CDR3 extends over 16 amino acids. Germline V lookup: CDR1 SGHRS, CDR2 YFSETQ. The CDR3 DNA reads TGCGCCAGCAGCTTGGCGGGGGTCACCCTAGGAAACACCATATATTTT. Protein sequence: CASSLAGVTLGNTIYF.

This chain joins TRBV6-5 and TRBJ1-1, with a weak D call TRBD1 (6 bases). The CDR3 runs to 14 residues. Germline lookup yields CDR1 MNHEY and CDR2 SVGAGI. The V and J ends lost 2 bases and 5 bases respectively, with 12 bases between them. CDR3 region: CASSYLGARTEAFF. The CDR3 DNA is TGTGCCAGCAGTTACCTGGGGGCGAGGACTGAAGCTTTCTTT.

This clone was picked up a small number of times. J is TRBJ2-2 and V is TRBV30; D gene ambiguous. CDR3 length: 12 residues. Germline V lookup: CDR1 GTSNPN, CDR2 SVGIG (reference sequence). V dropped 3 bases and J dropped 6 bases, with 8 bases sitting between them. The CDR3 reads CAWSPGPGELFF. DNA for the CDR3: TGTGCCTGGAGCCCCGGTCCCGGGGAGCTGTTTTTT.

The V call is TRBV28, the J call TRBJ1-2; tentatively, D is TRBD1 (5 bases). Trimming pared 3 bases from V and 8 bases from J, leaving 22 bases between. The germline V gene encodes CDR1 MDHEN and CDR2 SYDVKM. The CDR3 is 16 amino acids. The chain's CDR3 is CASSLGGRGGSYGYTF. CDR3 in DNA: TGTGCCAGCAGTTTGGGCGGGAGGGGAGGGTCCTACGGCTACACCTTC.

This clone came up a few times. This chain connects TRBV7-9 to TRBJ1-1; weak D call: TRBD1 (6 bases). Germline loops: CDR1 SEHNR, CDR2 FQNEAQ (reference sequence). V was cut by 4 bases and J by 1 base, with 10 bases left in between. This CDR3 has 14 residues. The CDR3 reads CASSWGHQNTEAFF. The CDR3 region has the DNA TGTGCCAGCAGCTGGGGACACCAGAACACTGAAGCTTTCTTT.

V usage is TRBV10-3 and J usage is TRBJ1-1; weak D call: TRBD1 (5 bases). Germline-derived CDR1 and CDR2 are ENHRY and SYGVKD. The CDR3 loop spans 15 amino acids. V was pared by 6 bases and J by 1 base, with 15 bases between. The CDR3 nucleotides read TGTGCCATCAGAAATCCTACAGGCCGGAACACTGAAGCTTTCTTT. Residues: CAIRNPTGRNTEAFF.

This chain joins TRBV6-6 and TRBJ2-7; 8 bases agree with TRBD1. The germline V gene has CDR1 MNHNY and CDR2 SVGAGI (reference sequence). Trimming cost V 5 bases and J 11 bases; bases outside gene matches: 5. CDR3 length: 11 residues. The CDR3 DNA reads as TGTGCCAGCAGTCATGGACAGGGCGAGTACTTC. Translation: CASSHGQGEYF.

As DNA, the CDR3 is TGTGCCAGCTCACCACAGGGGGTAAGCTCCTACGAGCAGTACTTC. It yields the protein CASSPQGVSSYEQYF. V gene TRBV18 combines with J gene TRBJ2-7; D perhaps matches TRBD1 (6 bases). The germline CDR1 and CDR2 sequences are KGHSH and LQKENI. V shed 1 base and J shed 0 bases, with 10 bases lying between them. The CDR3 spans 15 residues.

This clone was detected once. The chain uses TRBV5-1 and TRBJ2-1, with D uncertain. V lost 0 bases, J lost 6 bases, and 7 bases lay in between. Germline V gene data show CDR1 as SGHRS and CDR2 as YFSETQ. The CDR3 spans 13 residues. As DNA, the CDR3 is TGCGCCAGCAGCTTGGGGACCTTCAATGAGCAGTTCTTC. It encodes CASSLGTFNEQFF.

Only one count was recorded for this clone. The CDR3 loop is CASSFDRNQPQHF. In nucleotides, the CDR3 is TGTGCCAGCAGTTTCGACAGAAATCAGCCCCAGCATTTT. This chain uses TRBV6-5 with TRBJ1-5; weak D call: TRBD1 (5 bases). Germline V gene data show CDR1 as MNHEY and CDR2 as SVGAGI. The V end was cut by 4 bases, the J end by 4 bases, with 8 bases between. This CDR3 spans 13 amino acids.

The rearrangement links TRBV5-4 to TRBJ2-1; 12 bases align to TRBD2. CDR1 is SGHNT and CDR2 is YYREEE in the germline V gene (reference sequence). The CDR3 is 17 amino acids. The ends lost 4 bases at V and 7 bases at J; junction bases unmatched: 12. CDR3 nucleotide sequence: TGTGCCAGCAGCGAACGATCGACTAGCGGGAGAGGGAATGAGCAGTTCTTC. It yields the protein CASSERSTSGRGNEQFF.

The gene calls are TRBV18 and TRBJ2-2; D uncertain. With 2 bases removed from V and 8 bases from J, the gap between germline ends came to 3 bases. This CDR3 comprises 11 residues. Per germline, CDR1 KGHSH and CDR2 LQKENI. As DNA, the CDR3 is TGTGCCAGCTCACCAGTAGGGGAGCTGTTTTTT. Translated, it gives CASSPVGELFF.

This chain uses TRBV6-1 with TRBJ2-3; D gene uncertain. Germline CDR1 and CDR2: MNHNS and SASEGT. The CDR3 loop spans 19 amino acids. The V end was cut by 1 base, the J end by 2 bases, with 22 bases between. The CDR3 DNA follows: TGTGCCAGCAGTGAAGGGGTAAGAGTAACAGAGCCCTTCACAGATACGCAGTATTTT. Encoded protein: CASSEGVRVTEPFTDTQYF.

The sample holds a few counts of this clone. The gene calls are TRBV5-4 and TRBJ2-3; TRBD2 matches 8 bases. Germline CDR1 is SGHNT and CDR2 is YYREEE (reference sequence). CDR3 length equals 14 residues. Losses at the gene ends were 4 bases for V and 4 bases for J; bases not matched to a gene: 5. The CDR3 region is CASSLGLAADTQYF. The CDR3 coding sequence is TGTGCCAGCAGCCTCGGACTAGCCGCAGATACGCAGTATTTT.

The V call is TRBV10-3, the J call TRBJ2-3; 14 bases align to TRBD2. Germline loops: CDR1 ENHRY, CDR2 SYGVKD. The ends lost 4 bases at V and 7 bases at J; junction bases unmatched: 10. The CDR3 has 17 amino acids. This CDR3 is CAISASPTSGRANTQYF. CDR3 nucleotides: TGTGCCATCAGTGCGAGCCCGACTAGCGGGAGGGCAAATACGCAGTATTTT.